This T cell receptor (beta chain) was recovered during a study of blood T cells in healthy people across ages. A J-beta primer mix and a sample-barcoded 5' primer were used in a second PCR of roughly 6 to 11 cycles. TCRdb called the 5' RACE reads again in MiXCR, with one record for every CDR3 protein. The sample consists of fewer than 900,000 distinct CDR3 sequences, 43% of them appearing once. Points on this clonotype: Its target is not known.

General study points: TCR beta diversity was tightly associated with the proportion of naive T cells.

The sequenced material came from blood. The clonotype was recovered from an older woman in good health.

As DNA, the CDR3 is TGTGCCAGCAGTGAGCAGGGGATAGAGACCCAGTACTTC. Encoded protein: CASSEQGIETQYF. The chain couples TRBV2 to TRBJ2-5, with D maybe TRBD1 (6 bases). This CDR3 region has 13 residues. The V end was cut by 3 bases, the J end by 4 bases, with 9 bases between. Germline CDR1 reads SNHLY; CDR2 reads FYNNEI.